The text below deals with one TCR beta chain. The antigen remains undetermined. The source of the sample is a study of regulatory T cells in long-lasting Graves disease. Building of the TCR beta libraries involved iRepertoire HTBI primers and Arm-PCR of CDR3 regions. TCRdb itself ran the multiplex PCR reads through MiXCR, one entry per CDR3 protein. The sample carries under 450,000 distinct CDR3 sequences, 10% to 15% recorded once. Time point given: newly diagnosed GD, antithyroid drugs for less than 3 months. PBMC RNA served as the TCR library source. Per germline, CDR1 SGHTA and CDR2 FQGNSA. V gave up 5 bases and J gave up 4 bases, with 42 bases separating them. The length of the CDR3 is 24 residues. Study results and limitations: The researchers studied only peripheral blood, not thyroid tissue.

The same data also went into a second study, on T cells in Graves' hyperthyroidism and ophthalmopathy. This second study notes: A patient was excluded if there was uncontrolled infection, other autoimmune disease, pregnancy or lactation. Classification by a 13 V-J model distinguished ophthalmopathy from stable hyperthyroidism.

The sample in question was peripheral blood mononuclear cells (PBMCs), obtained at new diagnosis, from a patient treated with antithyroid drugs. The receptor was isolated from a young woman with Graves disease. The chain combines TRBV7-2 with TRBJ2-1; D may be TRBD2 (6 bases). This CDR3 is CASSIIPPLRRLEISLVRYNEQFF. The CDR3 bases are TGTGCCAGCAGCATTATTCCCCCCTTGAGGAGACTAGAGATCTCCCTGGTCCGGTACAATGAGCAGTTCTTC.